This record concerns one T cell receptor beta chain sequence. The sample comes from a study of shared T cell receptors in the human thymus. Germline V lookup: CDR1 MNHEY, CDR2 SMNVEV (reference sequence). CDR3 length: 15 residues. V lost 4 bases and J lost 0; bases outside the gene matches: 3. Libraries were prepared by immunoSEQ multiplex PCR; TCRdb keeps only in-frame clonotypes and omits some of them. The sample comprises some 700,000 clones, approximately 88% of which are singletons, and around 0.01% rests with the top ten. The same sample was also used in a study of human thymus T cells. From that second work: Surgeons resected thymus tissue during corrective heart surgery. Both thymic and peripheral blood repertoires showed apparently biased V and J usage. Related research found strongly overlapping thymic repertoires in unrelated individuals.

The TCR was taken from a boy less than two years old with a congenital heart defect. Source material: thymocytes. This chain joins TRBV27 and TRBJ2-7, with 10 bases lining up with TRBD2. CDR3 loop: CASSWTSGSSYEQYF. CDR3 nucleotides: TGTGCCAGCAGTTGGACTAGCGGCAGCTCCTACGAGCAGTACTTC.